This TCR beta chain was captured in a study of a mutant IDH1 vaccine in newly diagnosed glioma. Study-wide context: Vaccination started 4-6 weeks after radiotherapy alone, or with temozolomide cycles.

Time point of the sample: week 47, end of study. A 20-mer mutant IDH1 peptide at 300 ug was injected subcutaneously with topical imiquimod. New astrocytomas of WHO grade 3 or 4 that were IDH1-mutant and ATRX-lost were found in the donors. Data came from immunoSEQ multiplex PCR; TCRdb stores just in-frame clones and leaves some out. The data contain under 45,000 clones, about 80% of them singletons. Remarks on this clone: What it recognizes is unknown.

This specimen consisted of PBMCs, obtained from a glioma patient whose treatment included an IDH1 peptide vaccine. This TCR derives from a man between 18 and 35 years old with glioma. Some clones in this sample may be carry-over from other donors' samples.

CDR3 amino acids: CASSPRGGDEQYF. The CDR3 nucleotides read TGTGCCAGCTCTCCCCGTGGGGGTGACGAGCAGTACTTC. The V gene is TRBV18, the J gene TRBJ2-7, with D perhaps being TRBD1 or TRBD2 (5 bases each). This CDR3 region has 13 residues. Trimming removed 6 bases at V and 5 bases at J, with 14 bases between. Germline V gene data show CDR1 as KGHSH and CDR2 as LQKENI.